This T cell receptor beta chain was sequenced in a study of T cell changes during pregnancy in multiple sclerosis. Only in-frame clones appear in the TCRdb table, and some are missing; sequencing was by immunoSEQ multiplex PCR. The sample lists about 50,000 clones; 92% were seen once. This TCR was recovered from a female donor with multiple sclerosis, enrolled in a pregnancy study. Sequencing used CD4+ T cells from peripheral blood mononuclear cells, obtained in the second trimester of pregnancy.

The CDR3 DNA reads as TGTGCCAGCAGCTTGTTCAAGGCCGGGGAGGCGGGAGAGCAGTACTTC. Protein sequence: CASSLFKAGEAGEQYF. This chain uses TRBV5-6 with TRBJ2-7; weak D call: TRBD2 (6 bases). This CDR3 is built from 16 residues. Trimming took off 1 base at V and 7 bases at J, with 21 bases between the two ends. Germline values: CDR1 SGHDT, CDR2 YYEEEE.